This record covers a single T cell receptor beta chain. The antigen remains undetermined. The sample comes from a study of T cell responses to AZD1222 COVID-19 vaccine. About the research overall: Pooling was applied to second doses at about 4 or about 12 weeks.

The CDR3 runs 14 residues. Germline lookup yields CDR1 KGHDR and CDR2 SFDVKD. The J segment lost 3 bases and the V segment lost 5 bases, leaving 5 bases of the junction unmatched. Study-wide results and caveats: Most donors were white British, females outnumbered males, and clonal diversity was possibly underestimated. Spike was spanned by vaccine-associated CD4 TCRs, with dominance at 160-218 and 743-854.

Clones were read by immunoSEQ multiplex PCR, and TCRdb kept only the in-frame ones, dropping some. The sample has 130,000 to 150,000 clones; approximately 88% are singletons. The material was peripheral blood, obtained on day 0 of AZD1222 vaccination. The source is an adult in good health. This rearrangement joins TRBV24-1 to TRBJ1-2, with 7 bases aligning to TRBD1. The CDR3 sequence is CATSAADRDYGYTF. The CDR3 nucleotides are TGTGCCACCAGTGCCGCTGACAGGGACTATGGCTACACCTTC.